What follows are 14 T cell receptor beta chains derived from one specimen sequenced in a study of shared clonotypes between healthy human individuals. Terminally differentiated effector memory CD45RA+ cells were excluded from the naive CD8 cells, which were CD45RO-negative and positively selected for CCR7. The assay was immunoSEQ multiplex PCR, and TCRdb's table has in-frame clones only and misses some. The data show over 2 million clones, approximately 94% seen once. Input material: naive CD8+ T cells sorted from blood. Receptors were obtained from a man aged 18-30 years in good health.

The chain carries TRBV4-1 and TRBJ2-7; D may be TRBD1 or TRBD2 (6 bases each). The germline gives CDR1 MGHRA, CDR2 YSYEKL. CDR3 length equals 14 residues. Trimming took 1 base from V and 9 from J, leaving 16 bases between them. CDR3 protein: CASSQVVGGKGQYF. CDR3 DNA sequence: TGCGCCAGCAGCCAAGTCGTCGGGGGCAAGGGGCAGTACTTC.

This chain uses TRBV7-8 with TRBJ2-2; a possible D gene is TRBD1 (6 bases). Germline V gene sequence: CDR1 SGHVS, CDR2 FQNEAQ. CDR3 length: 15 residues. Trimming pared 3 bases from V and 3 bases from J, leaving 11 bases between. The DNA for the CDR3 is TGTGCCAGCAGCTTGCTACAGGGCTACACCGGGGAGCTGTTTTTT. This codes for CASSLLQGYTGELFF. The entire variable domain, with the rest obtained from reference TRBV7-8 and TRBJ2-2, is as follows: GAGVSQSPRYKVAKRGQDVALRCDPISGHVSLFWYQQALGQGPEFLTYFQNEAQLDKSGLPSDRFFAERPEGSVSTLKIQRTQQEDSAVYLCASSLLQGYTGELFFGEGSRLTVL.

The chain combines TRBV7-9 with TRBJ2-5, with D perhaps matching TRBD1 or TRBD2 (5 bases each). V lost 2 bases and J lost 5, with 15 bases in between. The CDR3 covers 15 residues. The V gene's germline CDR1 is SEHNR and CDR2 FQNEAQ (reference sequence). The CDR3: CASSLSGQATETQYF. The DNA for the CDR3 is TGTGCCAGCAGCTTATCGGGGCAGGCCACGGAGACCCAGTACTTC.

The chain couples TRBV7-9 to TRBJ2-1, with 11 bases lining up with TRBD2. CDR1 is SEHNR and CDR2 is FQNEAQ in the germline V gene (reference sequence). With V trimmed by 6 bases and J by 5 bases, 6 bases remained unmatched. There are 15 residues in the CDR3. CDR3 sequence reads: CASRPGLAEHNEQFF. The CDR3 bases are TGTGCCAGCAGGCCGGGACTAGCGGAGCACAATGAGCAGTTCTTC.

About this clone itself: Other DNA sequences in this specimen translate into the identical CDR3. This chain links TRBV4-3 with TRBJ2-7; 7 bases are a match to TRBD1. V was pared by 0 bases and J by 4 bases, with 3 bases of the junction left unmatched. Germline V gene data show CDR1 as LGHNA and CDR2 as YSLEER. This CDR3 spans 14 amino acids. The CDR3 region is CASSQDRGFYEQYF. Written as DNA, the CDR3 is TGCGCCAGCAGCCAAGACAGGGGGTTTTACGAGCAGTACTTC.

V and J are TRBV6-5 and TRBJ1-4; TRBD1 matches 7 bases. V lost 6 bases to trimming and J lost 6 bases; unmatched junction nucleotides: 10. CDR1 MNHEY and CDR2 SVGAGI come from the germline V gene. The CDR3 loop spans 15 amino acids. The CDR3 reads CASSHRGHPDEKLFF. The CDR3 bases are TGTGCCAGCAGCCACAGGGGACACCCGGATGAAAAACTGTTTTTT.

Note on this clone: Different DNA sequences within this sample yield the same CDR3. The gene calls are TRBV19 and TRBJ1-1; perhaps TRBD1 as D (5 bases). The CDR3 is made up of 12 amino acids. Deletions cut 9 bases from V and 2 bases from J, with 10 bases between. Looked up from germline, CDR1 is LNHDA and CDR2 is SQIVND (reference sequence). The CDR3 region has the DNA TGTGCCAGCCGAGGACAAAACACTGAAGCTTTCTTT. Translating it yields CASRGQNTEAFF.

The rearrangement joins TRBV6-1 to TRBJ1-1; D gene unclear. The CDR3 runs 17 residues. Germline V gene sequence: CDR1 MNHNS, CDR2 SASEGT. V lost 3 bases and J lost 1, with 18 bases in between. CDR3 coding DNA: TGTGCCAGCAGTGATTCTTGGTCCGGGAGACAGAACACTGAAGCTTTCTTT. It translates to CASSDSWSGRQNTEAFF.

This clone was observed once. This sequence joins TRBV4-1 and TRBJ1-3, with D hard to call. The V end lost 4 bases, the J end lost 1 base, and 11 bases lay between the germline ends. Germline CDR1 is MGHRA and CDR2 is YSYEKL. The CDR3 has 15 amino acids. The CDR3 spells CASSPVGLSGNTIYF. DNA of the CDR3: TGCGCCAGCAGCCCGGTCGGACTATCTGGAAACACCATATATTTT.

Only one count was recorded for this clone. The rearrangement links TRBV27 to TRBJ2-7; 10 bases match TRBD1. After removal of 5 bases from V and 3 bases from J, the junction contained 7 bases not matched to a gene. This CDR3 has 15 amino acids. CDR1 is MNHEY, CDR2 SMNVEV, per germline (reference sequence). DNA of the CDR3: TGTGCCAGCAGTACTAAGACAGGGGGCGGCTACGAGCAGTACTTC. This codes for CASSTKTGGGYEQYF.

This clone was seen only once. The chain has TRBV19 and TRBJ1-1; the D is unclear. This CDR3 spans 15 amino acids. The V gene's germline CDR1 is LNHDA and CDR2 SQIVND (reference sequence). The germline V and J ends were trimmed by 5 bases and 7 bases, with 20 bases remaining between them. The DNA for the CDR3 is TGTGCCAGTAGTGTAGGTTTCATGGGCGTCAATGAAGCTTTCTTT. Protein: CASSVGFMGVNEAFF.

This chain connects TRBV5-8 to TRBJ2-2; D perhaps matches TRBD2 (5 bases). The CDR3 is 15 residues long. The germline CDR1 and CDR2 sequences are SGHTS and YDEGEE. Trimming took off 0 bases at V and 5 bases at J, with 11 bases between the two ends. For the CDR3, the DNA is TGTGCCAGCAGCTTGGGGACTCTGGGGACCGGGGAGCTGTTTTTT. It specifies CASSLGTLGTGELFF.

This CDR3 reads CASSQQFDEQFF. Written as DNA, the CDR3 is TGCGCCAGCAGCCAGCAGTTTGATGAGCAGTTCTTC. This chain links TRBV4-1 with TRBJ2-1; D not resolved. CDR1 MGHRA and CDR2 YSYEKL come from the germline V gene. With 3 bases removed from V and 8 bases from J, the gap between germline ends came to 8 bases. This CDR3 has 12 amino acids.

V usage is TRBV6-6 and J usage is TRBJ2-7; tentative D call: TRBD2 (6 bases). The V end was cut by 2 bases, the J end by 2 bases, with 10 bases between. CDR3 length: 14 amino acids. In germline, CDR1 is MNHNY, CDR2 SVGAGI (reference sequence). DNA for the CDR3: TGTGCCAGCAGTTACCTCGGGACTCCCTACGAGCAGTACTTC. It codes for CASSYLGTPYEQYF.